The next 7 T cell receptor beta chains were all read from a single sample in a study of control samples from healthy donors and cancer patients. The method was immunoSEQ multiplex PCR; TCRdb's version includes in-frame clones alone and lacks a portion of them. The sample holds 120,000 to 150,000 clones; 93% are singletons and the top ten take 5.5% to 7.5%. Specimen: blood. The receptors here all came from a man aged 18 to 29 in good health.

The chain uses TRBV6-1 and TRBJ1-2; perhaps TRBD1 as D (5 bases). This CDR3 is built from 14 residues. Trimming stripped 3 bases from V and 4 bases from J, with 12 bases between. Germline V gene lookup returns CDR1 MNHNS and CDR2 SASEGT. The chain's CDR3 is CASSDRAAGYGYTF. As DNA, the CDR3 is TGTGCCAGCAGTGACAGGGCTGCGGGCTATGGCTACACCTTC.

This chain links TRBV27 with TRBJ2-1, with D perhaps being TRBD1 or TRBD2 (5 bases each). Trimming left V 3 bases short and J 2 bases short, with 17 bases between. Germline V CDR1 and CDR2: MNHEY, SMNVEV (reference sequence). The CDR3 loop spans 17 amino acids. The DNA for the CDR3 is TGTGCCAGCAGTTTCGGGACGGGGATGCTCCCCTACAATGAGCAGTTCTTC. It specifies CASSFGTGMLPYNEQFF.

The J gene is TRBJ2-7, the V gene TRBV7-2; 7 bases fit TRBD2. The CDR3 runs to 16 residues. V lost 4 bases, J lost 4 bases, and 13 bases stayed unmatched. Germline loops: CDR1 SGHTA, CDR2 FQGNSA. In DNA form, the CDR3 reads TGTGCCAGCAGCTCCCCCGGGGAGGGAGGGGAGTACGAGCAGTACTTC. This translates into CASSSPGEGGEYEQYF.

This chain links TRBV7-9 with TRBJ1-6, with 8 nucleotides matching TRBD1. The CDR3 runs to 17 residues. Trimming cost V 3 bases and J 0 bases; bases outside gene matches: 4. Germline V CDR1 and CDR2: SEHNR, FQNEAQ (reference sequence). Here the CDR3 DNA reads TGTGCCAGCAGCTTCTGGACAGGGAGCTCCTATAATTCACCCCTCCACTTT. The encoded protein is CASSFWTGSSYNSPLHF.

The CDR3 sequence: CASSALGRNTPDTQYF. The DNA of the CDR3 is TGTGCCAGCAGTGCCCTGGGTAGGAATACCCCAGATACGCAGTATTTT. The V and J genes are TRBV6-2 or TRBV6-3 and TRBJ2-3; D call uncertain. CDR3 size: 16 residues. V was shortened by 5 bases and J by 4 bases, with 19 bases between the two germline ends. Germline V gene lookup returns CDR1 MNHEY and CDR2 SVGEGT.

This rearrangement joins TRBV10-3 to TRBJ1-1, with D possibly matching TRBD1 (6 bases). Deletions cut 6 bases from V and 4 bases from J, with 18 bases between. This CDR3 spans 15 amino acids. In germline, CDR1 is ENHRY, CDR2 SYGVKD. The CDR3 here is CAISQIRGAGTEAFF. The DNA for the CDR3 is TGTGCCATCAGCCAGATCAGGGGCGCAGGCACTGAAGCTTTCTTT.

This chain uses TRBV19 with TRBJ2-1; 7 positions agree with TRBD2. Germline CDR1 reads LNHDA; CDR2 reads SQIVND (reference sequence). The J segment lost 8 bases and the V segment lost 4 bases, leaving 8 bases of the junction unmatched. This CDR3 has 14 residues. The CDR3 region has the DNA TGTGCCAGTAGTAAGCGGGGATCTACAGATGAGCAGTTCTTC. Residues: CASSKRGSTDEQFF.